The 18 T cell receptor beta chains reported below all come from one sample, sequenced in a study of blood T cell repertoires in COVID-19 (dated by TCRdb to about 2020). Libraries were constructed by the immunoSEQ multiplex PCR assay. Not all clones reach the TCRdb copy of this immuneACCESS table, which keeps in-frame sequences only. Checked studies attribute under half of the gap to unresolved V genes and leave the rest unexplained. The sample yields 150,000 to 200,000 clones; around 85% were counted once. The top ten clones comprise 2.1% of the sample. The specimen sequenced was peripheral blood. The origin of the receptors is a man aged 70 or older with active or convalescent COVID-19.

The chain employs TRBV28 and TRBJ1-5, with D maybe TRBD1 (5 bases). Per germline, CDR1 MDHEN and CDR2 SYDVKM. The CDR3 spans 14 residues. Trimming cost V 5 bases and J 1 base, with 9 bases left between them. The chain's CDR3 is CASSKDNSNQPQHF. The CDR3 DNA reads TGTGCCAGCAGTAAGGACAACAGCAATCAGCCCCAGCATTTT.

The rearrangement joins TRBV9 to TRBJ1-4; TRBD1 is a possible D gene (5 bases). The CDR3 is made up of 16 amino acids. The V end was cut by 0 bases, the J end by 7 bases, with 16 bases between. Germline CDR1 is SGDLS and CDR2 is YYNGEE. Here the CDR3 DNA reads TGTGCCAGCAGCGTAGCGGGGGGGGAGGTCGGTGAAAAACTGTTTTTT. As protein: CASSVAGGEVGEKLFF.

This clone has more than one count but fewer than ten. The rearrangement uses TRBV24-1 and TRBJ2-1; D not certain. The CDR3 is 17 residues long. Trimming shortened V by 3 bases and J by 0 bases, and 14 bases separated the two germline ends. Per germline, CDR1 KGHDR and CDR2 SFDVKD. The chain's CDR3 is CATSDTFSLSSYNEQFF. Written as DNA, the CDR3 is TGTGCCACCAGTGATACCTTTAGCCTGAGCTCCTACAATGAGCAGTTCTTC.

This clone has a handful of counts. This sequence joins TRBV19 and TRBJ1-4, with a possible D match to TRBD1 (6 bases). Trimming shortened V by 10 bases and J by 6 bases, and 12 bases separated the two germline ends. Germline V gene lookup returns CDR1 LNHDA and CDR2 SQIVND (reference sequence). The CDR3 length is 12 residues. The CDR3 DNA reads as TGTGCCACGGTAGACAGGTATGAAAAACTGTTTTTT. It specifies CATVDRYEKLFF. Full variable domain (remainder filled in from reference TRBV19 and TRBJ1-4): DGGITQSPKYLFRKEGQNVTLSCEQNLNHDAMYWYRQDPGQGLRLIYYSQIVNDFQKGDIAEGYSVSREKKESFPLTVTSAQKNPTAFYLCATVDRYEKLFFGSGTQLSVL.

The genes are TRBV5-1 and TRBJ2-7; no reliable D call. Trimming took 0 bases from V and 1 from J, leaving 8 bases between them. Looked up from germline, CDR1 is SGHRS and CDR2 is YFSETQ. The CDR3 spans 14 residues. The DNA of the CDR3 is TGCGCCAGCAGCTTGGAGCCCCTTTCCTACGAGCAGTACTTC. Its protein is CASSLEPLSYEQYF. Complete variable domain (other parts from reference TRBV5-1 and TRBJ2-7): KAGVTQTPRYLIKTRGQQVTLSCSPISGHRSVSWYQQTPGQGLQFLFEYFSETQRNKGNFPGRFSGRQFSNSRSEMNVSTLELGDSALYLCASSLEPLSYEQYFGPGTRLTVT.

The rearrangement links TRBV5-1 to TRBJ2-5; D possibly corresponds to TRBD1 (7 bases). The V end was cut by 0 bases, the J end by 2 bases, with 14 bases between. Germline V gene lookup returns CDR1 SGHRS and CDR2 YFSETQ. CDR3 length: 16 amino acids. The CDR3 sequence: CASSLEGRGVQETQYF. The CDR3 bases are TGCGCCAGCAGCTTGGAGGGCAGGGGGGTTCAAGAGACCCAGTACTTC. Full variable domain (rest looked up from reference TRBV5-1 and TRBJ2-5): KAGVTQTPRYLIKTRGQQVTLSCSPISGHRSVSWYQQTPGQGLQFLFEYFSETQRNKGNFPGRFSGRQFSNSRSEMNVSTLELGDSALYLCASSLEGRGVQETQYFGPGTRLLVL.

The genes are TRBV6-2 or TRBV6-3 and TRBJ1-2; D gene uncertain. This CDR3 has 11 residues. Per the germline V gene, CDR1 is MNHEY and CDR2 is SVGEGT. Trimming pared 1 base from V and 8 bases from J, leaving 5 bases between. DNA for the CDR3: TGTGCCAGCAGTTACTTCGAGGGCTACACCTTC. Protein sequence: CASSYFEGYTF.

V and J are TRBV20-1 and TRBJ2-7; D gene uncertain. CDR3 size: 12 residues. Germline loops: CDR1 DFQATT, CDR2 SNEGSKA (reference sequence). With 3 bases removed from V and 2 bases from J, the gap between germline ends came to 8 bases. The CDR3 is CSASFPTYEQYF. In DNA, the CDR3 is TGCAGTGCTAGTTTCCCTACCTACGAGCAGTACTTC.

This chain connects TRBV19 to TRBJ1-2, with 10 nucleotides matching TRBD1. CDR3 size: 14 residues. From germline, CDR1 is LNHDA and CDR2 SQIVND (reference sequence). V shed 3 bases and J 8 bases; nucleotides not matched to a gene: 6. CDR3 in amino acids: CASSMGQGRGGYTF. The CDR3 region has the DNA TGTGCCAGTAGTATGGGACAGGGGAGGGGCGGCTACACCTTC.

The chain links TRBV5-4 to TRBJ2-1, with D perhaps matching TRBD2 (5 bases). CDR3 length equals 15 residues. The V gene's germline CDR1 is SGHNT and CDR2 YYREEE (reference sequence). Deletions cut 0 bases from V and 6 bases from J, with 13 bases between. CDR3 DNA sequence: TGTGCCAGCAGCTTGGCCGCGGGTGGACTCAATGAGCAGTTCTTC. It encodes CASSLAAGGLNEQFF.

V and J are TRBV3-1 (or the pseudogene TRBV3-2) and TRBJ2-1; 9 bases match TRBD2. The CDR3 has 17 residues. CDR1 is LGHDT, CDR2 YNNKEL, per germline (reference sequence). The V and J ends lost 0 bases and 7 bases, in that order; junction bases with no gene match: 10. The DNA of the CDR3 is TGTGCCAGCAGCCAAGATCTAATAGCGGGGGCTAATAATGAGCAGTTCTTC. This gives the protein CASSQDLIAGANNEQFF.

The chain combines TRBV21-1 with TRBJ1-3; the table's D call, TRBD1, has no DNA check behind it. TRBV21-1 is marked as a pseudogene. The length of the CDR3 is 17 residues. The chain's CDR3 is CASSSLPGQGWENTIYF. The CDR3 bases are TGTGCCAGCAGCTCTCTCCCGGGACAGGGGTGGGAAAACACCATATATTTT.

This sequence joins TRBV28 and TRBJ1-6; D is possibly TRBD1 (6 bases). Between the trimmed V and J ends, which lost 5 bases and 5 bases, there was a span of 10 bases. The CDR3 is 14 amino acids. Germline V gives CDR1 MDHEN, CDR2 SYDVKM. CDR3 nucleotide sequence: TGTGCCAGCAGTCCCCAGGGGAATAATTCACCCCTCCACTTT. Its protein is CASSPQGNNSPLHF.

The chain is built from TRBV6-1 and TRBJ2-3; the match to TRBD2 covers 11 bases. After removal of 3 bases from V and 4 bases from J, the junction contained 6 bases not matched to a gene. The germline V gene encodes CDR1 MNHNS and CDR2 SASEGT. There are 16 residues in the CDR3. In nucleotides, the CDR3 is TGTGCCAGCAGTGATACTAGCGGGAGATGGGCAGATACGCAGTATTTT. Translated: CASSDTSGRWADTQYF.

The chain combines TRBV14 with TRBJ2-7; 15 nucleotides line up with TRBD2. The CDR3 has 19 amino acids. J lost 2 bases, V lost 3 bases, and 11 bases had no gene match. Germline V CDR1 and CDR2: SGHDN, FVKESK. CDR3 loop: CASSQPGTSGGPITYEQYF. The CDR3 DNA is TGTGCCAGCAGCCAGCCTGGGACTAGCGGGGGGCCAATCACCTACGAGCAGTACTTC.

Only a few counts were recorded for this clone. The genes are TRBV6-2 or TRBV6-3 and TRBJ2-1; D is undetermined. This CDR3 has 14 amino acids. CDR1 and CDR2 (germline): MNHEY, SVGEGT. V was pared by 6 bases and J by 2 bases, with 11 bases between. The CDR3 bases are TGTGCCAGCAGCAAAGACTTGGCCTACAATGAGCAGTTCTTC. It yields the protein CASSKDLAYNEQFF.

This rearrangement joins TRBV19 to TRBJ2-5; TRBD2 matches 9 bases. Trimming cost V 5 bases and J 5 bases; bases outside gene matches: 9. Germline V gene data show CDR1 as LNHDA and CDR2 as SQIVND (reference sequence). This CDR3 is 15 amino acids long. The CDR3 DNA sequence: TGTGCCAGTAGTTATGGCGGGGGGGCTTGGGAGACCCAGTACTTC. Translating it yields CASSYGGGAWETQYF.

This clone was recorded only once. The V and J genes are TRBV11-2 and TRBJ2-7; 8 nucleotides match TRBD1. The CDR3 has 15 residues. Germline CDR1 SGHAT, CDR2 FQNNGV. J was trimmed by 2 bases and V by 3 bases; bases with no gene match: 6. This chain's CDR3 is CASSFRTGPPYEQYF. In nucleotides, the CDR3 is TGTGCCAGCAGCTTTAGGACAGGGCCCCCCTACGAGCAGTACTTC.